This TCR beta chain was sequenced for a study of shared clonotypes between healthy human individuals. Study-level findings and limits: Only blood underwent sampling, and tissue repertoires likely differ.

CDR3 length equals 14 residues. V was shortened by 4 bases and J by 2 bases, with 12 bases between the two germline ends. Germline V gives CDR1 LGHNA, CDR2 YSLEER. Authors' data handling: Junction-only immunoSEQ sequences carried no quality scores, so filtering differed. Profiled with immunoSEQ multiplex PCR; TCRdb holds only in-frame clones, not every one. Clone size and V and J calls were adopted from that table, with D and trimming inferred from the DNA. Of around 690,000 clones listed, about nine tenths are singletons. Points on this clone: Its antigen is as yet unknown.

The TCR originated in a man aged 18 to 29 in good health. Some clones in this sample may be carry-over from other donors' samples. The specimen sequenced was memory CD8+ T cells from PBMCs. Subset of the sample: CD45RO+ cells pooled with CCR7-negative TemRA cells. The chain employs TRBV4-3 and TRBJ2-7; D may be TRBD1 (6 bases). For the CDR3, the DNA is TGCGCCAGCAGCCCCAGTGCAGGGGCCTACGAGCAGTACTTC. Protein product: CASSPSAGAYEQYF.